This record looks at one T cell receptor (beta chain) sequence and its context. Here immunoSEQ multiplex PCR was the method, and the copy in TCRdb shows in-frame clones only, minus some. Found here are around 400,000 clones, 86% of them singletons; the top ten hold 0.83%. V trimming: 3 bases; J trimming: 1 base; junction bases outside the gene matches: 5. CDR1 SEHNR and CDR2 FQNEAQ come from the germline V gene (reference sequence). This CDR3 contains 15 residues. The data belong to a study of cytomegalovirus exposure and HLA in healthy donors. The V call is TRBV7-9, the J call TRBJ2-5; TRBD2 matches 7 bases. The sample comprised PBMCs. This receptor was obtained from a woman between 18 and 29 years old in good health and CMV-seronegative. As DNA, the CDR3 is TGTGCCAGCAGCTTCTCCAGCGGGGTCCAAGAGACCCAGTACTTC. Its protein product is CASSFSSGVQETQYF.